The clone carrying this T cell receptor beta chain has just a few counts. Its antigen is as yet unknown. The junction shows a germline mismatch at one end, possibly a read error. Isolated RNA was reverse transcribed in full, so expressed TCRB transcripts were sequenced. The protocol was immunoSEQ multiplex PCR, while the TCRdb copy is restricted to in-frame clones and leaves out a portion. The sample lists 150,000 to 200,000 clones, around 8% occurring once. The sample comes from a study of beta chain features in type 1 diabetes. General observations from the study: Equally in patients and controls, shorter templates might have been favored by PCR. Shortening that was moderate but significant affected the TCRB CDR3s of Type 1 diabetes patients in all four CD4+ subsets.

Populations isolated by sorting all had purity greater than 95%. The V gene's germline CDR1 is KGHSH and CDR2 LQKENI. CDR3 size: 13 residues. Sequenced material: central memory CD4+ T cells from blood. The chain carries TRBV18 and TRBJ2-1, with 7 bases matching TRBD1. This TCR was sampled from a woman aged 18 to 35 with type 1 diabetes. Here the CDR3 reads CASSPPGQEVGIF. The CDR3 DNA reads TGTGCCAGCTCACCACCCGGACAGGAGGTTGGAATCTTC. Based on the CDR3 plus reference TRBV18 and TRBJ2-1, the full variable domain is NAGVMQNPRHLVRRRGQEARLRCSPMKGHSHVYWYRQLPEEGLKFMVYLQKENIIDESGMPKERFSAEFPKEGPSILRIQQVVRGDSAAYFCASSPPGQEVGIFGPGTRLTVL.